A selection of T cell receptor beta chains follows, all from one sample in a study of cytomegalovirus exposure and HLA in healthy donors. The table came from immunoSEQ multiplex PCR; TCRdb's copy has only in-frame clones and leaves some out. The sample yields roughly 200,000 clones, about 84% seen once. Material for sequencing was PBMCs. The receptors here all came from a woman in her twenties or thirties in good health and CMV-seropositive. CDR3s include the opening cysteine and the closing phenylalanine or tryptophan. A D gene is named only where the DNA matches it firmly. Part of the rows lack a size; the others show once, few, many or a class for expanded clones.

clone_size: NA; d_call: TRBD1; v_call: TRBV10-1; j_call: TRBJ2-5; cdr3_nt: TGCGCCAGCAGCGCCGGACAGGGAGAGGGGACCCAGTACTTC; cdr3_aa: CASSAGQGEGTQYF
clone_size: NA; d_call: TRBD1; v_call: TRBV6-6; j_call: TRBJ1-6; cdr3_nt: TGTGCCAGCCAAGCCCGAGGGACAGTAAATTCACCCCTCCACTTT; cdr3_aa: CASQARGTVNSPLHF
clone_size: few; d_call: NA; v_call: TRBV6-1; j_call: TRBJ2-1; cdr3_nt: TGTGCCAGCAGCAATGGGCGTACAGGGTCCGATGAGCAGTTCTTC; cdr3_aa: CASSNGRTGSDEQFF
clone_size: NA; d_call: NA; v_call: TRBV11-3; j_call: TRBJ1-1; cdr3_nt: TGTGCCAGCAGCACGGGGGGCACTGAAGCTTTCTTT; cdr3_aa: CASSTGGTEAFF
clone_size: NA; d_call: NA; v_call: TRBV11-2; j_call: TRBJ2-5; cdr3_nt: TGTGCCAGCAGCTTAGCAGCAACTACAGAGACCCAGTACTTC; cdr3_aa: CASSLAATTETQYF
clone_size: few; d_call: TRBD1; v_call: TRBV18; j_call: TRBJ1-4; cdr3_nt: TGTGCCAGCTCACCGGACAGGTATAATGAAAAACTGTTTTTT; cdr3_aa: CASSPDRYNEKLFF
clone_size: NA; d_call: TRBD2; v_call: TRBV7-9; j_call: TRBJ2-5; cdr3_nt: TGTGCCAGCACCTCGACTAGCGGGGAAGAGACCCAGTACTTC; cdr3_aa: CASTSTSGEETQYF
clone_size: NA; d_call: NA; v_call: TRBV7-6; j_call: TRBJ1-1; cdr3_nt: TGTGCCAGCAGCTTGATGGGACAAGGGGGGGATGAAGCTTTCTTT; cdr3_aa: CASSLMGQGGDEAFF
clone_size: few; d_call: NA; v_call: TRBV7-8; j_call: TRBJ1-2; cdr3_nt: TGTGCCAGCAGCGTCATACAGGGCCCCTATGGCTACACCTTC; cdr3_aa: CASSVIQGPYGYTF
clone_size: NA; d_call: TRBD2; v_call: TRBV5-4; j_call: TRBJ2-7; cdr3_nt: TGTGCCAGCAGCTTGGGACTAGCGGGGGGCCCGGGCGACGAGCAGTACTTC; cdr3_aa: CASSLGLAGGPGDEQYF
clone_size: NA; d_call: TRBD2; v_call: TRBV9; j_call: TRBJ2-5; cdr3_nt: TGTGCCAGCAGCGTCGGACTAGCGGGGGAAGGGAGGAGAGAAGAGACCCAGTACTTC; cdr3_aa: CASSVGLAGEGRREETQYF
clone_size: once; d_call: TRBD2; v_call: TRBV29-1; j_call: TRBJ2-1; cdr3_nt: TGCAGCGAGTCGACTAGCGGGACAGGAGAGCAGTTCTTC; cdr3_aa: CSESTSGTGEQFF
clone_size: NA; d_call: TRBD2; v_call: TRBV18; j_call: TRBJ2-7; cdr3_nt: TGTGCCAGCTCACCACTTAGAGGCGGCGGGAGCTCCTACGAGCAGTACTTC; cdr3_aa: CASSPLRGGGSSYEQYF
clone_size: NA; d_call: TRBD1; v_call: TRBV9; j_call: TRBJ2-6; cdr3_nt: TGTGCCAGCAGCCCGGGGGAGCGGGACAGGGGTCTCTCTGGGGCCAACGTCCTGACTTTC; cdr3_aa: CASSPGERDRGLSGANVLTF
clone_size: NA; d_call: NA; v_call: TRBV7-2; j_call: TRBJ2-3; cdr3_nt: TGTGCCAGCATCGAACCGACAGAGCAAGATACGCAGTATTTT; cdr3_aa: CASIEPTEQDTQYF
clone_size: NA; d_call: NA; v_call: TRBV7-2; j_call: TRBJ1-1; cdr3_nt: TGTGCCAGCCGTAGGGGTTTGAACACTGAAGCTTTCTTT; cdr3_aa: CASRRGLNTEAFF
clone_size: NA; d_call: NA; v_call: TRBV5-1; j_call: TRBJ1-1; cdr3_nt: TGCGCCAGCAGCTTGGTAGGCAGGGGCATGAACACTGAAGCTTTCTTT; cdr3_aa: CASSLVGRGMNTEAFF
clone_size: NA; d_call: NA; v_call: TRBV6-6; j_call: TRBJ2-3; cdr3_nt: TGTGCCAGCGGGTTCGGTCCGGGGTCCACAGATACGCAGTATTTT; cdr3_aa: CASGFGPGSTDTQYF
clone_size: NA; d_call: TRBD1; v_call: TRBV28; j_call: TRBJ1-4; cdr3_nt: TGTGCCAGCAAGGACGCAGGGGGAGAAAAACTGTTTTTT; cdr3_aa: CASKDAGGEKLFF
clone_size: NA; d_call: NA; v_call: TRBV4-2; j_call: TRBJ1-3; cdr3_nt: TGTGCCAGCAGCCAAGCGATCCGAGACTCTGGAAACACCATATATTTT; cdr3_aa: CASSQAIRDSGNTIYF
clone_size: NA; d_call: TRBD1; v_call: TRBV15; j_call: TRBJ1-2; cdr3_nt: TGTGCCACCAGCAGTGGGACAGGGGGCATCTATGGCTACACCTTC; cdr3_aa: CATSSGTGGIYGYTF
clone_size: NA; d_call: NA; v_call: TRBV7-6; j_call: TRBJ2-3; cdr3_nt: TGTGCCAGCAGCCCGGGACTCCGGGGAATAGATACGCAGTATTTT; cdr3_aa: CASSPGLRGIDTQYF